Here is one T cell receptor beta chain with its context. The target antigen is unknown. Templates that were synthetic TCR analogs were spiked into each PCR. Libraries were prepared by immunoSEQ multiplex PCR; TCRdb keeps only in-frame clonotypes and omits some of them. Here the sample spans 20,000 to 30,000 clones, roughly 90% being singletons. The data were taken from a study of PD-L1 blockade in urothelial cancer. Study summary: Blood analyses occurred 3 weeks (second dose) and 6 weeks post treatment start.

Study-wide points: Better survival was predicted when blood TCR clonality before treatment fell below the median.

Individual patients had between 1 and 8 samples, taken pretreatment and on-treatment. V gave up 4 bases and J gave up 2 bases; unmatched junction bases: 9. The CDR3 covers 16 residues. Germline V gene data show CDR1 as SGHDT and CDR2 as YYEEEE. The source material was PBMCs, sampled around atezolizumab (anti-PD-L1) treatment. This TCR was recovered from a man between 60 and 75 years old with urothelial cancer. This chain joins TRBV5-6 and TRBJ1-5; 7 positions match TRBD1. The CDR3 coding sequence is TGTGCCAGCAGCGACACAGGGGTTCGGGGCAATCAGCCCCAGCATTTT. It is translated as CASSDTGVRGNQPQHF.